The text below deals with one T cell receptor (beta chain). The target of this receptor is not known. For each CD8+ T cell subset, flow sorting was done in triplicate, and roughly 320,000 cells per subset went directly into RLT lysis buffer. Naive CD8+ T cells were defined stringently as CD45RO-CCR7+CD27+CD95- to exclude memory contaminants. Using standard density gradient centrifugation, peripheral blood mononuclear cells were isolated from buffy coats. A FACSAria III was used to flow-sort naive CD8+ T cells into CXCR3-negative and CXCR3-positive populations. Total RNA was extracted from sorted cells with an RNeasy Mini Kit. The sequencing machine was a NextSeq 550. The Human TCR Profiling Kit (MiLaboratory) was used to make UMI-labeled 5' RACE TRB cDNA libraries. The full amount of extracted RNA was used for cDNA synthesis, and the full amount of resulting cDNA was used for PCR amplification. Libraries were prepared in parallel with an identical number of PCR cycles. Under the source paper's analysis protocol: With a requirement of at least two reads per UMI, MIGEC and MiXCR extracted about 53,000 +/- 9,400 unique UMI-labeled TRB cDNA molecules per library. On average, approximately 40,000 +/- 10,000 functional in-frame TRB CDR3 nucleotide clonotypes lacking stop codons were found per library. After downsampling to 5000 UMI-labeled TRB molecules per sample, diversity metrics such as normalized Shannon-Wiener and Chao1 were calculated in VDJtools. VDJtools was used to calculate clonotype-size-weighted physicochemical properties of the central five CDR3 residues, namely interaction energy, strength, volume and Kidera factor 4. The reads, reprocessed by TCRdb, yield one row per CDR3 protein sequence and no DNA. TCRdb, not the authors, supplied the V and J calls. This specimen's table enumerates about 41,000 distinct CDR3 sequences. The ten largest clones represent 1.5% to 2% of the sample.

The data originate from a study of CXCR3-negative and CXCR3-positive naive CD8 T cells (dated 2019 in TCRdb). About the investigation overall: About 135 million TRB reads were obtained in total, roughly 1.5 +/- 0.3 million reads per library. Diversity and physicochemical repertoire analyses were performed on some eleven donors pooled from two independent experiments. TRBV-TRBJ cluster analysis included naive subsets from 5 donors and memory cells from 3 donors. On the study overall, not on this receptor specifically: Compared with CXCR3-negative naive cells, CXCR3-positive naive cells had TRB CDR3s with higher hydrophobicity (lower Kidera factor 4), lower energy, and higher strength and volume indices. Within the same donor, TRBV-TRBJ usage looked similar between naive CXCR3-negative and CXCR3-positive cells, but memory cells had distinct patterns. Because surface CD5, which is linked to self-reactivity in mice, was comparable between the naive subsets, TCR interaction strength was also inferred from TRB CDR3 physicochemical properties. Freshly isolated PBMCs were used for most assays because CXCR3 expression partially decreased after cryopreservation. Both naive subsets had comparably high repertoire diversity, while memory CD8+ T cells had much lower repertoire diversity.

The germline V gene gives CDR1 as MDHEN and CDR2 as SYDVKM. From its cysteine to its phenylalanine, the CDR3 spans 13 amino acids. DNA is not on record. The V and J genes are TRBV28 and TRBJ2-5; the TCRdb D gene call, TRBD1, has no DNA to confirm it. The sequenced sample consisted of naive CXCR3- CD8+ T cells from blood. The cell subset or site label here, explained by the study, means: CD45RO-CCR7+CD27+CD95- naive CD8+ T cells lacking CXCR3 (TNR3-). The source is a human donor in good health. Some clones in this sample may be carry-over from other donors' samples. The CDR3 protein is CASSLPPQETQYF.